These 2 T cell receptor beta chains share one sample of origin, sequenced in a study of T cells in Graves' hyperthyroidism and ophthalmopathy. What was amplified from RNA transcripts were TCR beta CDR3 regions. Using the HTBI primer set, a first-round RT-PCR was run on the TCR CDR3. TCRdb analysed the multiplex PCR reads with MiXCR anew, one entry per CDR3 protein. The data contain 500,000 to 650,000 distinct CDR3 sequences, just under 20% of them singletons. Sequencing input: blood. These TCRs come from a man aged 35 to 55 with Graves' ophthalmopathy.

This clonotype was observed a few times. This sequence joins TRBV14 and TRBJ1-1; D is unresolved. Trimming stripped 5 bases from V and 5 bases from J, with 12 bases between. Germline CDR1 is SGHDN and CDR2 is FVKESK. This CDR3 region has 13 residues. CDR3 DNA sequence: TGTGCCAGCAGCGCGGGGAGGAGAACTGAAGCTTTCTTT. Its translation: CASSAGRRTEAFF.

This clonotype was seen ten or more times. A much larger clone lies a single base off, so this may be a read error. The chain's CDR3 is CASGEETQYF. DNA for the CDR3: TGTGCCAGCGGGGAAGAGACCCAGTACTTC. The chain uses TRBV6-1 and TRBJ2-5; no firm D call. The length of the CDR3 is 10 residues. V was clipped by 8 bases and J by 3 bases, with 4 bases between them. CDR1 MNHNS and CDR2 SASEGT come from the germline V gene.